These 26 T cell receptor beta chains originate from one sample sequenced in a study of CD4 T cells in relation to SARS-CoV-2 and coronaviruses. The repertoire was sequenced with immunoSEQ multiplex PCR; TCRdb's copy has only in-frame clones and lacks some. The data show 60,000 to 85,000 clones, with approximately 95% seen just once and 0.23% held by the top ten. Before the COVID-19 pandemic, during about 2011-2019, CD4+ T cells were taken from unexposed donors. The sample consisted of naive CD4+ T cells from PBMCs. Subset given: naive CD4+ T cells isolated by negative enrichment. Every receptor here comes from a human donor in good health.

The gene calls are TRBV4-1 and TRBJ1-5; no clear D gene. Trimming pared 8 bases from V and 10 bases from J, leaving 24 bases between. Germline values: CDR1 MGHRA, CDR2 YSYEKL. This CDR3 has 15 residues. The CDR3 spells CASPRPRNPISPQHF. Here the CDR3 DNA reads TGCGCCAGCCCAAGACCCCGGAATCCAATCAGCCCCCAGCATTTT.

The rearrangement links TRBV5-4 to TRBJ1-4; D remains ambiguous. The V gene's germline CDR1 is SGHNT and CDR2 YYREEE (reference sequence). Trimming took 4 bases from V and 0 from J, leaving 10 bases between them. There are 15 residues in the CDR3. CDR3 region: CASSLRTATNEKLFF. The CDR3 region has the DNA TGTGCCAGCAGCCTTCGGACGGCAACTAATGAAAAACTGTTTTTT.

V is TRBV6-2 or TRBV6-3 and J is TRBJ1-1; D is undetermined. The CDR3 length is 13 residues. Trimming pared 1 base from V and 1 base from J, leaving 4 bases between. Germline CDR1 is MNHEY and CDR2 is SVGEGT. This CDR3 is CASSYWGNTEAFF. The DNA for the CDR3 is TGTGCCAGCAGTTACTGGGGGAACACTGAAGCTTTCTTT.

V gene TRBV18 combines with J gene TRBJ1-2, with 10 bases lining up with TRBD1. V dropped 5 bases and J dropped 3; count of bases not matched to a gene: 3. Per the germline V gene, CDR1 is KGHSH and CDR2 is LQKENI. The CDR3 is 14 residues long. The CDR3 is CASSSGTGDYGYTF. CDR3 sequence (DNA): TGTGCCAGCTCATCCGGGACAGGGGACTATGGCTACACCTTC.

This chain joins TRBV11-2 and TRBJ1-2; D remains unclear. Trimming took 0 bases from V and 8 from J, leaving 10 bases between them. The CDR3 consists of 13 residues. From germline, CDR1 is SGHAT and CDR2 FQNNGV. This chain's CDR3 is CASSLETFGGYTF. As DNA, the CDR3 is TGTGCCAGCAGCTTAGAGACATTTGGGGGCTACACCTTC.

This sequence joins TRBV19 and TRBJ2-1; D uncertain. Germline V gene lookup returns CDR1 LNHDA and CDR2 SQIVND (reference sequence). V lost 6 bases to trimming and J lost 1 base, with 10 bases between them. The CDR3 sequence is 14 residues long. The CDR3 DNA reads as TGTGCCAGTAGCCCCGGTAGGTCCTACAATGAGCAGTTCTTC. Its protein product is CASSPGRSYNEQFF.

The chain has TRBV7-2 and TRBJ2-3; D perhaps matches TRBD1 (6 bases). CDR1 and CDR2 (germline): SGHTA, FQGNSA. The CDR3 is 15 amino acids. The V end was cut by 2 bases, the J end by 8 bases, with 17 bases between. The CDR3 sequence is CASSLSSRTEGTQYF. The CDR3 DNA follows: TGTGCCAGCAGCTTATCTTCCAGGACAGAGGGTACGCAGTATTTT.

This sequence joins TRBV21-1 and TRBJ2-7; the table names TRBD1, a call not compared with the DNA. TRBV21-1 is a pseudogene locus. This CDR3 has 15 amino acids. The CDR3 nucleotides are TGTGCCAGCAGCGGCAGGGGGACAGGCACCTACGAGCAGTACTTC. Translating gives CASSGRGTGTYEQYF.

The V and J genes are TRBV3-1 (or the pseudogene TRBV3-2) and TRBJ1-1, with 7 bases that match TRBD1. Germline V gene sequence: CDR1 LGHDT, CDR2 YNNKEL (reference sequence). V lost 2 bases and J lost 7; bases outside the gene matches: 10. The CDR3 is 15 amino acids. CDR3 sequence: CASSQWDRRSFEAFF. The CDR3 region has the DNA TGTGCCAGCAGCCAATGGGACAGAAGAAGCTTTGAAGCTTTCTTT.

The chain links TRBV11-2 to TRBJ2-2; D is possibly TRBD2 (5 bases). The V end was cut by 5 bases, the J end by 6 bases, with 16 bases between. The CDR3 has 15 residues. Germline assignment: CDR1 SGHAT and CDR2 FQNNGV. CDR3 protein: CASSTRSSHAGELFF. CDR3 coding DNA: TGTGCCAGCAGCACCCGGTCTAGCCACGCCGGGGAGCTGTTTTTT.

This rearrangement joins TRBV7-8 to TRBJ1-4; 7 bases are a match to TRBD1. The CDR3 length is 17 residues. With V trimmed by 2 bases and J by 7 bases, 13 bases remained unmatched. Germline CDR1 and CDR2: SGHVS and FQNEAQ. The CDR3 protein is CASSLRAAARGTEKLFF. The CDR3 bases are TGTGCCAGCAGCTTAAGGGCGGCGGCCAGGGGGACTGAAAAACTGTTTTTT.

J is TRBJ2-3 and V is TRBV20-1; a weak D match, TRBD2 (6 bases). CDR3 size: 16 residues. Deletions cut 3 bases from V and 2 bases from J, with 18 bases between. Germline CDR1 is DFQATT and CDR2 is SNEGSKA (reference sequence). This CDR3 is CSASSGLQALTDTQYF. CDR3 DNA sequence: TGCAGTGCTAGTAGCGGACTTCAGGCCCTCACAGATACGCAGTATTTT.

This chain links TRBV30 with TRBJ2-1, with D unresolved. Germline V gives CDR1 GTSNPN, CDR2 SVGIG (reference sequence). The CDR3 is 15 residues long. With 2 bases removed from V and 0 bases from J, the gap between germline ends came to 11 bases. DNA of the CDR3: TGTGCCTGGAGTCTATGGACGGCCTCCTACAATGAGCAGTTCTTC. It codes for CAWSLWTASYNEQFF. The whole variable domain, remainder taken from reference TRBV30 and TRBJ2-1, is SQTIHQWPATLVQPVGSPLSLECTVEGTSNPNLYWYRQAAGRGLQLLFYSVGIGQISSEVPQNLSASRPQDRQFILSSKKLLLSDSGFYLCAWSLWTASYNEQFFGPGTRLTVL.

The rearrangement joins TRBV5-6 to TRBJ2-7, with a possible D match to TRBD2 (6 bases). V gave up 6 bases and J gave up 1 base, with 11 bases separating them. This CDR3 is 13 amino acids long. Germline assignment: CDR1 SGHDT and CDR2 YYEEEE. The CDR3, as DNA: TGTGCCAGCACCGGGGGAACTTCCTACGAGCAGTACTTC. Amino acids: CASTGGTSYEQYF.

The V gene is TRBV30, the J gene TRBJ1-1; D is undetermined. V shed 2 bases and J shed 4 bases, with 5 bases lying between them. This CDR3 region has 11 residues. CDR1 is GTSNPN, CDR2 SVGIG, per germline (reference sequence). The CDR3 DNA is TGTGCCTGGAGTATGCTCACTGAAGCTTTCTTT. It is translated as CAWSMLTEAFF.

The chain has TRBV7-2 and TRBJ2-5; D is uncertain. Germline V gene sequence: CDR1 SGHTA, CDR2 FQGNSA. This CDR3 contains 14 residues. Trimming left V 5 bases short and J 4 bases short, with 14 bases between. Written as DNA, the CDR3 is TGTGCCAGCAGCCCTGATCCCAGAGGAGAGACCCAGTACTTC. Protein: CASSPDPRGETQYF.

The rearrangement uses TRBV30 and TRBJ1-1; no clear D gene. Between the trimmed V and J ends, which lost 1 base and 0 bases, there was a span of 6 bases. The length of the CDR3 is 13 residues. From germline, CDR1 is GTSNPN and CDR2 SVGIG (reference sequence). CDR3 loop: CAWSGPMNTEAFF. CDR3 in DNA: TGTGCCTGGAGTGGACCGATGAACACTGAAGCTTTCTTT.

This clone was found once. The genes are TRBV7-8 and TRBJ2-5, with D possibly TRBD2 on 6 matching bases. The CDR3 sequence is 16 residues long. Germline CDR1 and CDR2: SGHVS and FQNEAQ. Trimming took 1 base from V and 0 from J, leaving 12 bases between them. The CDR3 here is CASSLVGGANQETQYF. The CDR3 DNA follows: TGTGCCAGCAGCTTAGTCGGCGGGGCAAACCAAGAGACCCAGTACTTC.

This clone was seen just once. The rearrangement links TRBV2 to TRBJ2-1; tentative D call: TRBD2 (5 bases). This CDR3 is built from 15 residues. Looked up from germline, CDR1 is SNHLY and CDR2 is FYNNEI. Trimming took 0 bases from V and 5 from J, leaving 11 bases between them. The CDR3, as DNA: TGTGCCAGCAGTGAAGCGGGGTCGGGAAACAATGAGCAGTTCTTC. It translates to CASSEAGSGNNEQFF. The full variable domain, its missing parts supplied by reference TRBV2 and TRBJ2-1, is EPEVTQTPSHQVTQMGQEVILRCVPISNHLYFYWYRQILGQKVEFLVSFYNNEISEKSEIFDDQFSVERPDGSNFTLKIRSTKLEDSAMYFCASSEAGSGNNEQFFGPGTRLTVL.

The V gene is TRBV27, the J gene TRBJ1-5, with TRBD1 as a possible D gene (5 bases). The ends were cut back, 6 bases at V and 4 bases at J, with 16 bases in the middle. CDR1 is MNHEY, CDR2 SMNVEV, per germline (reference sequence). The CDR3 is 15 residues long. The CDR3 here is CASRLWGGDNQPQHF. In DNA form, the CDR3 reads TGTGCCAGCAGACTCTGGGGGGGGGATAATCAGCCCCAGCATTTT.

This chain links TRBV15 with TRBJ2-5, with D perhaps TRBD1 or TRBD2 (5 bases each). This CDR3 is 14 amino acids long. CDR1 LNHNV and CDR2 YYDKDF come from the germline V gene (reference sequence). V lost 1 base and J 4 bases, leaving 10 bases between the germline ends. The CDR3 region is CATSRVAGTETQYF. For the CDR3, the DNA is TGTGCCACCAGCAGAGTTGCAGGGACAGAGACCCAGTACTTC.

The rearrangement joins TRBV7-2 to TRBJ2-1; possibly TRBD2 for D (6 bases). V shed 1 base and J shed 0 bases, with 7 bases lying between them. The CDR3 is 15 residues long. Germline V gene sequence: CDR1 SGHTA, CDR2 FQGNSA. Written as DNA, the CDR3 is TGTGCCAGCAGCTTAGACGGGAGCTCCTACAATGAGCAGTTCTTC. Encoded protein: CASSLDGSSYNEQFF.

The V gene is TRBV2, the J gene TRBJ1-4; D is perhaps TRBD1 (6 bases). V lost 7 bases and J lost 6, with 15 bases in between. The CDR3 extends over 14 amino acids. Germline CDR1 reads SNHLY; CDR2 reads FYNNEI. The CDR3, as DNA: TGTGCCAGCAAAGAAGGGGCAGGGGATGAAAAACTGTTTTTT. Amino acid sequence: CASKEGAGDEKLFF.

The CDR3 region is CASSQFTGGGSNEQFF. The CDR3 DNA sequence: TGTGCCAGCAGCCAATTTACAGGAGGGGGATCCAATGAGCAGTTCTTC. This chain uses TRBV3-1 (or the pseudogene TRBV3-2) with TRBJ2-1; D might be TRBD1 or TRBD2, each matching 6 bases. CDR3 length: 16 residues. CDR1 and CDR2 (germline): LGHDT, YNNKEL (reference sequence). Deletions cut 2 bases from V and 6 bases from J, with 17 bases between.

The CDR3 loop is CASSPLGGEDYGYTF. For the CDR3, the DNA is TGTGCCAGCAGTCCCCTCGGGGGAGAGGACTATGGCTACACCTTC. The chain couples TRBV28 to TRBJ1-2; D may be TRBD1 (5 bases). This CDR3 contains 15 residues. Germline V gene data show CDR1 as MDHEN and CDR2 as SYDVKM. V dropped 5 bases and J dropped 3 bases, with 16 bases sitting between them.

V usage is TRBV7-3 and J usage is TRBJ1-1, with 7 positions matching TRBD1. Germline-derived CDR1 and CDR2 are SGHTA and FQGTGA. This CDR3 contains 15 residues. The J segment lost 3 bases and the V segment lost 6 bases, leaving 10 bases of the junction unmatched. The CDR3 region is CASSYGQVPYTEAFF. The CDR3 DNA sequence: TGTGCCAGCAGTTATGGACAGGTACCGTACACTGAAGCTTTCTTT.